This T cell receptor (beta chain) was observed in a study of blood T cell repertoires in COVID-19. TCRdb's table, derived via immunoSEQ multiplex PCR, lists solely in-frame clones and lacks some. The data hold approximately 85,000 clones, with around four fifths observed a single time. Trimming took 5 bases from V and 5 from J, leaving 9 bases between them. The V gene's germline CDR1 is MNHEY and CDR2 SVGEGT. The length of the CDR3 is 12 residues. The sequence was obtained from a woman in her sixties or seventies with active or convalescent COVID-19. V is TRBV6-2 or TRBV6-3 and J is TRBJ1-2; D is ambiguous. The sample was peripheral blood. CDR3 sequence: CASSAAQYGYTF. The DNA for the CDR3 is TGTGCCAGCAGTGCCGCCCAGTATGGCTACACCTTC.